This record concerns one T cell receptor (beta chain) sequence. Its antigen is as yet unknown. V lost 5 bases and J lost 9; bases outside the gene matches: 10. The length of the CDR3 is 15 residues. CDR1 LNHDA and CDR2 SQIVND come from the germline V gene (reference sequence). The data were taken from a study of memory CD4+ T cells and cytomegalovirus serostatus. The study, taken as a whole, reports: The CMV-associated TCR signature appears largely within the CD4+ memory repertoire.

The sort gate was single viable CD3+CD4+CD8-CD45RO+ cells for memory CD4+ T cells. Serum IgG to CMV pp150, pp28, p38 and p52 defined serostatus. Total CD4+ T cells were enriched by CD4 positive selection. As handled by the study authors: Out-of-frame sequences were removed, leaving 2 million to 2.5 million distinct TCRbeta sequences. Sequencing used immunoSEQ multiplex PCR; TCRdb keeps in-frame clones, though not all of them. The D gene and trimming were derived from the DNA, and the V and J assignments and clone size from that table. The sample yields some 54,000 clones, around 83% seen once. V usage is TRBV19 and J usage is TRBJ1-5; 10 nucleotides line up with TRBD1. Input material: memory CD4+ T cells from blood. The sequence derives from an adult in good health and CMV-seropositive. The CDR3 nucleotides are TGTGCCAGTAGTCTCCGGGACAGGGGATCGGCGCCCCAGCATTTT. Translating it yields CASSLRDRGSAPQHF.